This T cell receptor beta chain derives from a study of PD-1 blockade in classical Hodgkin lymphoma. The wider study: Patients were administered nivolumab (3 mg/kg intravenously) every 2 weeks. Whole-study findings and limits: Whoever responded completely had baseline diversity much like that seen in newly diagnosed patients. Those starting nivolumab under 1 year post-ASCT were excluded. Reported baseline diversity: healthy donors highest, relapsed/refractory patients lowest.

This clone was detected only a few times. Its specificity is not known. Every single patient, without exception, relapsed after autologous stem cell transplantation, and brentuximab vedotin exposure varied. The germline V gene has CDR1 SGHTA and CDR2 FQGNSA. This CDR3 spans 13 amino acids. With 1 base removed from V and 2 bases from J, the gap between germline ends came to 6 bases. The table came from immunoSEQ multiplex PCR; TCRdb's copy has only in-frame clones and leaves some out. The table includes 14,000 or so clones, roughly 77% detected once. This receptor was taken from a human donor with classical Hodgkin lymphoma. The material sequenced was peripheral blood mononuclear cells (PBMCs), taken at baseline. The gene calls are TRBV7-2 and TRBJ2-7; no reliable D call. CDR3 region: CASSLDPPYEQYF. For the CDR3, the DNA is TGTGCCAGCAGCTTAGATCCTCCCTACGAGCAGTACTTC.